The source of this T cell receptor (beta chain) is a study of CD8+CD57+ T cells in acquired aplastic anemia. On the study more broadly: The mean DNA yield obtained from sorted CD4+ and CD8+ cells came to approximately 3.2 ug.

Study-wide results and caveats: Patients did not significantly differ from controls in CD8+ Simpson's diversity. Comparison of patients with controls identified almost 30 shared CD8+ CDR3 sequences.

Profiling of TCR beta VDJ combinations and CDR3 sequences used genomic DNA as template. From the reads, TCRdb called clonotypes with MiXCR, one entry per CDR3 protein. The top ten clones hold roughly 46% of a sample with 200,000 or so distinct CDR3 sequences, 50% to 75% of them seen once. On this clonotype itself: The target antigen is unknown.

Germline V gene data show CDR1 as SGDLS and CDR2 as YYNGEE. CDR3 length: 13 amino acids. The chain links TRBV9 to TRBJ2-5; D unclear. The DNA end is more similar to TRBJ2-7, so the J call may be wrong. This sequence originates from a human donor with severe aplastic anemia or a healthy control (not recorded which). Sequencing was carried out using sorted CD4+, CD8+, or CD8+CD57+ T cells (not recorded which) from PBMCs. CDR3 DNA sequence: TGTGCCAGCAGCGTAGCTCCGACACTCGAGCAGTACTTC. Translation gives CASSVAPTLEQYF.